Following are 25 T cell receptor beta chains from one sample sequenced in a study of blood T cells in healthy people across ages. A second PCR, run for about 6 to 12 cycles, used a sample-barcoded 5' primer plus a J-beta primer mix. TCRdb analysed the 5' RACE reads with MiXCR anew, one entry per CDR3 protein. The sample has roughly 1,500,000 distinct CDR3 sequences, about 31% seen once; the top ten hold about 11%. Sequences were obtained from blood. These receptors were obtained from a woman under 40 in good health.

In this sample, this clonotype turned up a few times. The rearrangement uses TRBV6-1 and TRBJ1-5; D is undetermined. Germline V gene sequence: CDR1 MNHNS, CDR2 SASEGT. The CDR3 runs 14 residues. V was shortened by 2 bases and J by 7 bases, with 12 bases between the two germline ends. The CDR3 sequence is CASSEPRVGQPQHF. The DNA of the CDR3 is TGTGCCAGCAGTGAACCGAGGGTAGGACAGCCCCAGCATTTT.

This clonotype turned up a few times. CDR3 loop: CASSLTRGVRYEQYF. DNA of the CDR3: TGTGCCAGCAGTCTCACCCGGGGGGTTAGGTACGAGCAGTACTTC. The chain joins TRBV27 to TRBJ2-7, with 7 bases matching TRBD2. This CDR3 is built from 15 residues. The germline V gene has CDR1 MNHEY and CDR2 SMNVEV (reference sequence). Trimming removed 5 bases from V and 4 bases from J; junction bases left unmatched: 11.

This clonotype showed up just a few times. The junction does not match germline at one end; this may be a read error. The chain employs TRBV9 and TRBJ2-6; TRBD1 matches at 7 bases. The length of the CDR3 is 17 residues. Germline CDR1 and CDR2: SGDLS and YYNGEE. CDR3 sequence (DNA): TGTGCCAGCAGCGCCGATCACAGGGGATCTGGGGCCAACGCCCTGACTTTC. As protein: CASSADHRGSGANALTF.

The genes are TRBV4-1 and TRBJ1-2, with 8 bases lining up with TRBD1. Looked up from germline, CDR1 is MGHRA and CDR2 is YSYEKL. The CDR3 runs 16 residues. After removal of 2 bases from V and 4 bases from J, the junction contained 9 bases not matched to a gene. This chain's CDR3 is CASSQPGGSPLYGYTF. The DNA for the CDR3 is TGCGCCAGCAGCCAACCAGGGGGCTCCCCTCTCTATGGCTACACCTTC.

The gene calls are TRBV30 and TRBJ1-2, with TRBD1 as a possible D gene (5 bases). The CDR3 spans 14 residues. Between the trimmed V and J ends, which lost 0 bases and 4 bases, there was a span of 12 bases. CDR1 is GTSNPN, CDR2 SVGIG, per germline (reference sequence). As DNA, the CDR3 is TGTGCCTGGAGTGTCCCCTTTGGGGGCTATGGCTACACCTTC. This codes for CAWSVPFGGYGYTF.

This clonotype was detected only once. V usage is TRBV6-1 and J usage is TRBJ1-2; the D gene is possibly TRBD1 (5 bases). Germline V gene data show CDR1 as MNHNS and CDR2 as SASEGT. Between the trimmed V and J ends, which lost 4 bases and 2 bases, there was a span of 14 bases. This CDR3 spans 15 amino acids. CDR3 in amino acids: CASSGPDRGNYGYTF. The CDR3 coding sequence is TGTGCCAGCAGTGGTCCAGATAGGGGCAACTATGGCTACACCTTC.

This chain connects TRBV27 to TRBJ2-7, with D unclear. V lost 4 bases to trimming and J lost 0 bases, with 13 bases between them. This CDR3 has 15 residues. Germline CDR1 and CDR2: MNHEY and SMNVEV (reference sequence). The CDR3 DNA reads TGTGCCAGCAGTTCATCAATCCCTGGCTCCTACGAGCAGTACTTC. Translation gives CASSSSIPGSYEQYF.

This clonotype has more than one count but fewer than ten. The V gene is TRBV27, the J gene TRBJ2-3, with TRBD2 matching 7 bases. The germline gives CDR1 MNHEY, CDR2 SMNVEV (reference sequence). The V segment lost 6 bases and the J segment 2 bases; nucleotides outside the gene matches: 11. The CDR3 runs to 16 residues. CDR3: CASRGRGLPLTDTQYF. CDR3 coding DNA: TGTGCCAGCAGGGGGAGGGGACTACCACTCACAGATACGCAGTATTTT.

This chain uses TRBV4-2 with TRBJ2-3; maybe TRBD2 (7 bases). Trimming took 4 bases from V and 5 from J, leaving 19 bases between them. This CDR3 comprises 16 residues. Looked up from germline, CDR1 is LGHNA and CDR2 is YNFKEQ. CDR3 nucleotides: TGTGCCAGCAGCCTCAGATGGGGGGGGGCCTTAGATACGCAGTATTTT. It yields the protein CASSLRWGGALDTQYF.

This clonotype occurred a few times. V is TRBV5-1 and J is TRBJ1-6, with no clear D. Germline V lookup: CDR1 SGHRS, CDR2 YFSETQ. V was pared by 5 bases and J by 7 bases, with 13 bases between. The CDR3 is made up of 14 amino acids. The CDR3 DNA reads TGCGCCAGCAGTGAGCGGGAACTGAATTCACCCCTCCACTTT. Residues: CASSERELNSPLHF.

The chain uses TRBV4-1 and TRBJ2-7, with D perhaps given as TRBD1 or TRBD2 (5 bases each). CDR1 is MGHRA and CDR2 is YSYEKL in the germline V gene. This CDR3 has 16 residues. Trimming pared 1 base from V and 4 bases from J, leaving 17 bases between. The CDR3 protein is CASSQVGSGRGYEQYF. CDR3 in DNA: TGCGCCAGCAGCCAAGTAGGGTCAGGGCGAGGGTACGAGCAGTACTTC.

This rearrangement joins TRBV20-1 to TRBJ2-4; D is unresolved. The CDR3 has 14 amino acids. The germline V gene has CDR1 DFQATT and CDR2 SNEGSKA (reference sequence). Trimming left V 2 bases short and J 3 bases short, with 11 bases between. The DNA of the CDR3 is TGCAGTGCTAGAAACAAGGAAGGCAAAAACATTCAGTACTTC. Translating it yields CSARNKEGKNIQYF.

At least ten counts were recorded for this clonotype. The chain couples TRBV7-2 to TRBJ2-7, with D uncertain. V was trimmed by 8 bases and J by 0 bases, leaving 14 bases between them. Germline-derived CDR1 and CDR2 are SGHTA and FQGNSA. This CDR3 contains 14 residues. The CDR3 here is CASGVARTSYEQYF. In DNA, the CDR3 is TGTGCCAGCGGGGTGGCACGAACCTCCTACGAGCAGTACTTC.

V gene TRBV6-2 or TRBV6-3 combines with J gene TRBJ2-1; D not resolved. Germline CDR1 and CDR2: MNHEY and SVGEGT. V was pared by 2 bases and J by 10 bases, with 12 bases between. The CDR3 length is 13 residues. The CDR3 region has the DNA TGTGCCAGCAGTTACCAGGAGACCCGGGAGCAGTTCTTC. Its translation is CASSYQETREQFF.

This clonotype occurred a few times. This rearrangement joins TRBV20-1 to TRBJ2-7; 16 bases fit TRBD2. Trimming removed 5 bases from V and 7 bases from J; junction bases left unmatched: 8. Germline loops: CDR1 DFQATT, CDR2 SNEGSKA (reference sequence). The CDR3 contains 15 residues. The CDR3: CSAESGTSGRGEQYF. DNA of the CDR3: TGCAGTGCTGAATCCGGGACTAGCGGGAGGGGGGAGCAGTACTTC.

The chain joins TRBV9 to TRBJ1-2; D uncertain. V lost 4 bases to trimming and J lost 14 bases, with 15 bases between them. The CDR3 runs 11 residues. Per the germline V gene, CDR1 is SGDLS and CDR2 is YYNGEE. The CDR3 DNA follows: TGTGCCAGCAGCTCCGGAGGAGTCTGGACCTTC. This gives the protein CASSSGGVWTF.

This clonotype was recorded a few times. This rearrangement joins TRBV20-1 to TRBJ2-5; 11 bases align to TRBD2. Germline assignment: CDR1 DFQATT and CDR2 SNEGSKA (reference sequence). J was trimmed by 1 base and V by 1 base; bases with no gene match: 8. The CDR3 extends over 17 amino acids. The CDR3 DNA reads TGCAGTGCTAGAGGACTAGCGGGGCAACTTCTCCAAGAGACCCAGTACTTC. Protein product: CSARGLAGQLLQETQYF.

The chain employs TRBV7-9 and TRBJ1-5; TRBD1 aligns across 7 bases. The V and J ends lost 5 bases and 12 bases, in that order; junction bases with no gene match: 7. The CDR3 has 12 residues. The germline gives CDR1 SEHNR, CDR2 FQNEAQ (reference sequence). The CDR3 reads CASSKEDRSQHF. CDR3 DNA sequence: TGTGCCAGCAGCAAAGAGGACAGGAGCCAGCATTTT.

The CDR3 DNA reads as TGCAGTGCTAGCCCTATAATTACGGGGACAGGTTTAAGGAACGAGCAGTACTTC. This translates into CSASPIITGTGLRNEQYF. The rearrangement joins TRBV20-1 to TRBJ2-7; 8 nucleotides match TRBD1. This CDR3 contains 18 residues. The J segment lost 5 bases and the V segment lost 3 bases, leaving 21 bases of the junction unmatched. The germline CDR1 and CDR2 sequences are DFQATT and SNEGSKA (reference sequence).

This clonotype was seen repeatedly, ten times or more. The CDR3 here is CASRGIINSPLHF. CDR3 bases: TGTGCCAGCCGGGGAATCATAAATTCACCCCTCCACTTT. The chain links TRBV7-8 to TRBJ1-6; D is unresolved. CDR3 length equals 13 residues. Germline assignment: CDR1 SGHVS and CDR2 FQNEAQ. V was trimmed by 8 bases and J by 7 bases, leaving 12 bases between them.

This clonotype was observed a few times. The chain has TRBV3-1 and TRBJ1-5; D gene uncertain. Trimming removed 0 bases from V and 7 bases from J, with 10 bases in between. Germline V gene data show CDR1 as LGHDT and CDR2 as YNNKEL (reference sequence). The CDR3 loop spans 14 amino acids. The CDR3 sequence is CASSQEGPGQPQHF. The CDR3 DNA is TGTGCCAGCAGCCAAGAGGGCCCTGGGCAGCCCCAGCATTTT.

The sample holds many counts of this clonotype. This sequence joins TRBV15 and TRBJ2-5, with 15 bases that match TRBD2. The germline CDR1 and CDR2 sequences are LNHNV and YYDKDF (reference sequence). The CDR3 runs to 15 residues. V dropped 5 bases and J dropped 5; count of bases not matched to a gene: 3. CDR3 DNA sequence: TGTGCCACCAGCGGCGGACTAGCGGGAGGGGAGACCCAGTACTTC. Its translation: CATSGGLAGGETQYF.

V gene TRBV28 combines with J gene TRBJ2-1; 11 bases are shared with TRBD2. Germline values: CDR1 MDHEN, CDR2 SYDVKM. The length of the CDR3 is 17 residues. V was clipped by 2 bases and J by 0 bases; unmatched bases: 3. This CDR3 is CASSLEGLAASYNEQFF. The CDR3 DNA reads as TGTGCCAGCAGTTTAGAGGGACTAGCGGCCTCCTACAATGAGCAGTTCTTC.

Remarks on this clonotype: A read error is possible here, since a much larger clone lies one base away. The chain carries TRBV20-1 and TRBJ2-1, with 12 bases aligning to TRBD2. The tail of the sequence fits TRBJ2-7 better, so the J call may be wrong. The CDR3 sequence is 15 residues long. Germline V gene sequence: CDR1 DFQATT, CDR2 SNEGSKA (reference sequence). The CDR3 DNA reads as TGCAGTGCTGGACTAGCGGGGTCTTCCTACAATGAGCAGTACTTC. Translation gives CSAGLAGSSYNEQYF.

As DNA, the CDR3 is TGTGCCAGCACCGAGTTCGGGCCCGAATCCTACGAGCAGTACTTC. This encodes CASTEFGPESYEQYF. This chain links TRBV7-9 with TRBJ2-7; unclear D gene. V lost 7 bases to trimming and J lost 1 base, with 17 bases between them. Per the germline V gene, CDR1 is SEHNR and CDR2 is FQNEAQ (reference sequence). The CDR3 is made up of 15 amino acids.